The 30 T cell receptor beta chains below were found in one sample sequenced in a study of cytotoxic CD8 clonotypes in ibrutinib-treated CLL. This table comes from immunoSEQ multiplex PCR, and its TCRdb copy is limited to in-frame clones, with some not included. The repertoire holds more than 140,000 clones, with 60% to 85% as singletons. This specimen was PBMCs, taken after 12 months of ibrutinib treatment. The receptors were sampled from a human donor with chronic lymphocytic leukemia.

The genes are TRBV14 and TRBJ1-2; D gene ambiguous. V lost 1 base and J 5 bases, leaving 8 bases between the germline ends. This CDR3 comprises 13 residues. The germline V gene has CDR1 SGHDN and CDR2 FVKESK. The CDR3 region is CASSQAERYGYTF. The CDR3 region has the DNA TGTGCCAGCAGCCAAGCGGAGCGGTATGGCTACACCTTC.

V and J are TRBV6-1 and TRBJ2-7, with TRBD1 matching over 9 bases. This CDR3 contains 14 residues. The V segment lost 5 bases and the J segment 6 bases; nucleotides outside the gene matches: 8. Germline V gene data show CDR1 as MNHNS and CDR2 as SASEGT. Here the CDR3 reads CASSPWTGAGEQYF. In nucleotides, the CDR3 is TGTGCCAGCAGTCCTTGGACAGGGGCGGGCGAGCAGTACTTC.

The chain couples TRBV19 to TRBJ2-5, with a weak D call TRBD2 (6 bases). Trimming removed 5 bases from V and 5 bases from J, with 21 bases in between. The V gene's germline CDR1 is LNHDA and CDR2 SQIVND (reference sequence). The CDR3 has 16 residues. CDR3 sequence (DNA): TGTGCCAGTAGTCCCCCGGACGGGAGAATCTGGGAGACCCAGTACTTC. Amino acids: CASSPPDGRIWETQYF.

The genes are TRBV5-1 and TRBJ1-1; D gene uncertain. V was pared by 3 bases and J by 1 base, with 7 bases between. The CDR3 has 13 amino acids. Germline CDR1 reads SGHRS; CDR2 reads YFSETQ. This CDR3 reads CASSSSRNTEAFF. CDR3 nucleotides: TGCGCCAGCAGCTCGAGCAGGAACACTGAAGCTTTCTTT.

This chain connects TRBV10-3 to TRBJ2-7; possibly TRBD1 for D (6 bases). The CDR3 covers 13 residues. V was trimmed by 5 bases and J by 3 bases, leaving 11 bases between them. Germline values: CDR1 ENHRY, CDR2 SYGVKD. The DNA for the CDR3 is TGTGCCATCAGTCAGGGGCTGGACTACGAGCAGTACTTC. Translated: CAISQGLDYEQYF.

The chain combines TRBV4-2 with TRBJ1-1; TRBD1 matches 10 bases. J was trimmed by 9 bases and V by 0 bases; bases with no gene match: 7. This CDR3 spans 15 amino acids. Germline assignment: CDR1 LGHNA and CDR2 YNFKEQ. The CDR3 region has the DNA TGTGCCAGCAGCCAAGATGAAGGGACAGGGGCCCAAGCTTTCTTT. Protein product: CASSQDEGTGAQAFF.

V gene TRBV7-2 combines with J gene TRBJ2-7; TRBD1 aligns across 7 bases. The CDR3 is 13 residues long. Per germline, CDR1 SGHTA and CDR2 FQGNSA. The ends lost 5 bases at V and 1 base at J; junction bases unmatched: 2. In DNA form, the CDR3 reads TGTGCCAGCAGCCAGGGACAGTCCTACGAGCAGTACTTC. It is translated as CASSQGQSYEQYF.

This sequence joins TRBV7-9 and TRBJ1-6; D call uncertain. The CDR3 is 14 amino acids. CDR1 SEHNR and CDR2 FQNEAQ come from the germline V gene (reference sequence). V was cut by 3 bases and J by 5 bases, with 8 bases left in between. CDR3 protein: CASSFTVDNSPLHF. CDR3 in DNA: TGTGCCAGCAGCTTCACAGTTGATAATTCACCCCTCCACTTT.

This rearrangement joins TRBV7-2 to TRBJ1-4; 8 bases fit TRBD1. Germline loops: CDR1 SGHTA, CDR2 FQGNSA. This CDR3 has 15 residues. Trimming at V came to 4 bases and at J to 3 bases, leaving 4 bases not matched to a gene. The CDR3 region is CASSSWTGSNEKLFF. The CDR3 DNA follows: TGTGCCAGCAGCTCTTGGACAGGGTCTAATGAAAAACTGTTTTTT. Complete variable domain (other parts from reference TRBV7-2 and TRBJ1-4): GAGVSQSPSNKVTEKGKDVELRCDPISGHTALYWYRQSLGQGLEFLIYFQGNSAPDKSGLPSDRFSAERTGGSVSTLTIQRTQQEDSAVYLCASSSWTGSNEKLFFGSGTQLSVL.

V is TRBV19 and J is TRBJ1-5, with TRBD1 identical over 10 bases. Germline lookup yields CDR1 LNHDA and CDR2 SQIVND (reference sequence). V dropped 5 bases and J dropped 1; count of bases not matched to a gene: 5. The CDR3 is made up of 16 amino acids. CDR3 amino acids: CASSRQGAVSNQPQHF. CDR3 sequence (DNA): TGTGCCAGTAGTCGACAGGGGGCAGTGAGCAATCAGCCCCAGCATTTT. The full variable domain, completed using reference TRBV19 and TRBJ1-5, is DGGITQSPKYLFRKEGQNVTLSCEQNLNHDAMYWYRQDPGQGLRLIYYSQIVNDFQKGDIAEGYSVSREKKESFPLTVTSAQKNPTAFYLCASSRQGAVSNQPQHFGDGTRLSIL.

This chain joins TRBV2 and TRBJ2-7, with a tentative D call TRBD2 (5 bases). Trimming took 1 base from V and 5 from J, leaving 9 bases between them. In germline, CDR1 is SNHLY, CDR2 FYNNEI. The CDR3 length is 13 residues. CDR3 sequence (DNA): TGTGCCAGCAGTGAAGGAGCGGCCCACGAGCAGTACTTC. This encodes CASSEGAAHEQYF.

As concerns this clone: With only one base between it and a far larger clone, this is likely a read error. The chain couples TRBV5-1 to TRBJ1-6; D is uncertain. The CDR3 sequence is 15 residues long. Trimming left V 2 bases short and J 8 bases short, with 14 bases between. CDR1 is SGHRS and CDR2 is YFSETQ in the germline V gene. CDR3 region: CASSLGVRAYSPLHF. CDR3 nucleotides: TGCGCCAGCAGCTTAGGTGTCCGAGCCTATTCACCCCTCCACTTT.

The chain couples TRBV6-4 to TRBJ2-7; 10 positions match TRBD1. Germline CDR1 MRHNA, CDR2 SNTAGT. The CDR3 is made up of 15 amino acids. After removal of 5 bases from V and 2 bases from J, the junction contained 6 bases not matched to a gene. For the CDR3, the DNA is TGTGCCAGCAGTAAAGACAGGGGGCTAACCTACGAGCAGTACTTC. It yields the protein CASSKDRGLTYEQYF.

The chain is built from TRBV7-2 and TRBJ2-7; D call uncertain. Trimming stripped 5 bases from V and 1 base from J, with 6 bases between. Germline V gene data show CDR1 as SGHTA and CDR2 as FQGNSA. The length of the CDR3 is 12 residues. The CDR3 loop is CASSAGSYEQYF. CDR3 DNA sequence: TGTGCCAGCAGCGCCGGGTCCTACGAGCAGTACTTC. Full variable domain (remainder filled in from reference TRBV7-2 and TRBJ2-7): GAGVSQSPSNKVTEKGKDVELRCDPISGHTALYWYRQSLGQGLEFLIYFQGNSAPDKSGLPSDRFSAERTGGSVSTLTIQRTQQEDSAVYLCASSAGSYEQYFGPGTRLTVT.

The rearrangement links TRBV4-1 to TRBJ1-6, with D perhaps matching TRBD1 (6 bases). Germline-derived CDR1 and CDR2 are MGHRA and YSYEKL. V lost 5 bases and J 0 bases, leaving 8 bases between the germline ends. This CDR3 region has 15 residues. CDR3 DNA sequence: TGCGCCAGCAGCAGGGGGAGCTCCTATAATTCACCCCTCCACTTT. It translates to CASSRGSSYNSPLHF.

This clone was observed a single time. This sample includes further DNA sequences coding for the same CDR3. V usage is TRBV6-1 and J usage is TRBJ2-7; tentative D call: TRBD1 (6 bases). V was shortened by 10 bases and J by 5 bases, with 15 bases between the two germline ends. Germline CDR1 reads MNHNS; CDR2 reads SASEGT. The CDR3 totals 12 residues. For the CDR3, the DNA is TGTGCCACTTTATGGACAGCGGACGAGCAGTACTTC. Protein: CATLWTADEQYF.

This rearrangement joins TRBV6-5 to TRBJ2-1; 13 positions agree with TRBD2. Germline V gives CDR1 MNHEY, CDR2 SVGAGI. J was trimmed by 10 bases and V by 6 bases; bases with no gene match: 6. CDR3 length equals 14 residues. CDR3 region: CASRRTSGSREQFF. Written as DNA, the CDR3 is TGTGCCAGCAGGAGGACTAGCGGGAGTAGGGAGCAGTTCTTC.

The chain links TRBV28 to TRBJ1-2, with no clear D. The CDR3 totals 13 residues. Germline CDR1 is MDHEN and CDR2 is SYDVKM. Trimming removed 3 bases from V and 2 bases from J, with 7 bases in between. The CDR3 DNA sequence: TGTGCCAGCAGTTTCAACAGCAACTATGGCTACACCTTC. This translates into CASSFNSNYGYTF.

The V gene is TRBV7-2, the J gene TRBJ2-4; a possible D gene is TRBD2 (6 bases). Germline assignment: CDR1 SGHTA and CDR2 FQGNSA. V gave up 5 bases and J gave up 0 bases, with 11 bases separating them. CDR3 length: 15 amino acids. The CDR3 nucleotides read TGTGCCAGCAGCCCGTCGGGGGTAGCCAAAAACATTCAGTACTTC. This sequence encodes CASSPSGVAKNIQYF.

The V gene is TRBV18, the J gene TRBJ2-1; tentatively, D is TRBD1 (5 bases). CDR1 is KGHSH and CDR2 is LQKENI in the germline V gene. With 6 bases removed from V and 0 bases from J, the gap between germline ends came to 12 bases. This CDR3 spans 15 amino acids. The CDR3 sequence is CASSAGSSSYNEQFF. Here the CDR3 DNA reads TGTGCCAGCTCCGCAGGGTCCAGCTCCTACAATGAGCAGTTCTTC. The complete variable domain, with remaining parts taken from reference TRBV18 and TRBJ2-1, reads NAGVMQNPRHLVRRRGQEARLRCSPMKGHSHVYWYRQLPEEGLKFMVYLQKENIIDESGMPKERFSAEFPKEGPSILRIQQVVRGDSAAYFCASSAGSSSYNEQFFGPGTRLTVL.

The chain is built from TRBV12-2 and TRBJ2-6; the table's D call, TRBD1, was not checked against the DNA. TRBV12-2 is given as a pseudogene. The CDR3 covers 18 residues. CDR3: CASRHRTSTQSRANVLTF. The CDR3 coding sequence is TGTGCAAGTCGCCATCGTACCTCCACACAAAGTCGGGCCAACGTCCTGACTTTC.

The rearrangement uses TRBV30 and TRBJ2-3; 12 nucleotides match TRBD2. Per the germline V gene, CDR1 is GTSNPN and CDR2 is SVGIG (reference sequence). The ends lost 3 bases at V and 4 bases at J; junction bases unmatched: 8. This CDR3 has 16 residues. CDR3 sequence: CAWRPLTSGSPDTQYF. CDR3 DNA sequence: TGTGCCTGGAGGCCATTGACTAGCGGGAGTCCAGATACGCAGTATTTT. Full variable domain (remainder filled in from reference TRBV30 and TRBJ2-3): SQTIHQWPATLVQPVGSPLSLECTVEGTSNPNLYWYRQAAGRGLQLLFYSVGIGQISSEVPQNLSASRPQDRQFILSSKKLLLSDSGFYLCAWRPLTSGSPDTQYFGPGTRLTVL.

V gene TRBV4-3 combines with J gene TRBJ2-3, with 8 bases aligning to TRBD2. CDR3 length: 16 amino acids. Trimming removed 4 bases from V and 2 bases from J; junction bases left unmatched: 8. Germline CDR1 reads LGHNA; CDR2 reads YSLEER. Here the CDR3 DNA reads TGCGCCAGCAGCCCCGGACTAGCCAGAAACACAGATACGCAGTATTTT. Translation: CASSPGLARNTDTQYF.

The chain links TRBV7-9 to TRBJ2-7; 9 bases line up with TRBD1. There are 13 residues in the CDR3. V was clipped by 9 bases and J by 7 bases; unmatched bases: 10. Germline V gene data show CDR1 as SEHNR and CDR2 as FQNEAQ (reference sequence). CDR3 protein: CASSRGQGGEQYF. The CDR3 DNA sequence: TGTGCCAGTAGCCGGGGACAGGGTGGAGAGCAGTACTTC. Drawing the rest from reference TRBV7-9 and TRBJ2-7, the complete variable domain is DTGVSQNPRHKITKRGQNVTFRCDPISEHNRLYWYRQTLGQGPEFLTYFQNEAQLEKSRLLSDRFSAERPKGSFSTLEIQRTEQGDSAMYLCASSRGQGGEQYFGPGTRLTVT.

The chain employs TRBV6-5 and TRBJ2-7; D might be TRBD1 or TRBD2, each matching 5 bases. Germline V gene sequence: CDR1 MNHEY, CDR2 SVGAGI. The CDR3 has 14 residues. V gave up 6 bases and J gave up 0 bases, with 12 bases separating them. The CDR3 coding sequence is TGTGCCAGCAGGAGGGGTCTAGCCTCCTACGAGCAGTACTTC. Amino acids: CASRRGLASYEQYF.

Only a few counts were recorded for this clone. The V call is TRBV18, the J call TRBJ2-1; D is ambiguous. V lost 3 bases to trimming and J lost 14 bases, with 11 bases between them. Germline-derived CDR1 and CDR2 are KGHSH and LQKENI. The CDR3 has 11 amino acids. CDR3 loop: CASSPHDVEFF. The CDR3 bases are TGTGCCAGCTCACCCCACGATGTTGAGTTCTTC.

This clone was counted once. The chain employs TRBV28 and TRBJ2-7; the D is unclear. This CDR3 is built from 13 residues. Germline V gene lookup returns CDR1 MDHEN and CDR2 SYDVKM. The V gene lost 3 bases and the J gene lost 1 base, with 7 bases spanning the gap. The CDR3 DNA follows: TGTGCCAGCAGTTTTGGGCTTTCCTACGAGCAGTACTTC. As protein: CASSFGLSYEQYF.

The rearrangement uses TRBV30 and TRBJ1-3; D unresolved. This CDR3 region has 13 residues. Germline assignment: CDR1 GTSNPN and CDR2 SVGIG (reference sequence). Trimming pared 3 bases from V and 4 bases from J, leaving 10 bases between. DNA for the CDR3: TGTGCCTGGAGCCTGGGCAGGGGAAACACCATATATTTT. It yields the protein CAWSLGRGNTIYF.

J is TRBJ2-7 and V is TRBV11-3; TRBD2 aligns across 11 bases. The CDR3 contains 15 residues. The germline V gene encodes CDR1 SGHNT and CDR2 YENEEA. After removal of 4 bases from V and 4 bases from J, the junction contained 6 bases not matched to a gene. CDR3 sequence (DNA): TGTGCCAGCAGCTCCGTAGCGGGAGGGTTATACGAGCAGTACTTC. This codes for CASSSVAGGLYEQYF.

This clone was picked up one time. The CDR3 coding sequence is TGCAGCGTTGGGCAGGGAGGTTTCGGAACTAATGAAAAACTGTTTTTT. This codes for CSVGQGGFGTNEKLFF. V and J are TRBV29-1 and TRBJ1-4; TRBD1 is a possible D gene (5 bases). The CDR3 contains 16 residues. V dropped 4 bases and J dropped 1 base, with 16 bases sitting between them. The germline V gene has CDR1 SQVTM and CDR2 ANQGSEA.